What follows are 5 T cell receptor beta chains derived from one specimen sequenced in a study of post-analysis software for immune sequencing data. Study findings and constraints: Included in a set of about 5 TRBV segments more frequent in patients than controls were TRBV5-6, TRBV5-1 and TRBV20-1.

Sequencing libraries made from TCR beta cDNA carried unique molecular identifiers. TCRdb ran MiXCR on the PCR reads and lists one entry per CDR3 protein. The table records 150,000 to 200,000 distinct CDR3 sequences, roughly 31% of them present only once. No antigen is known for these receptors. The sample taken for sequencing was blood. These receptors all come from a girl between 5 and 17 years old with multiple sclerosis.

The rearrangement joins TRBV7-8 to TRBJ2-1; either TRBD1 or TRBD2 may fit D (8 bases each). CDR1 is SGHVS and CDR2 is FQNEAQ in the germline V gene. Between the trimmed V and J ends, which lost 3 bases and 3 bases, there was a span of 21 bases. This CDR3 has 18 residues. CDR3 amino acids: CASSFGGVWDRSYNEQFF. CDR3 DNA: TGTGCCAGCAGCTTCGGGGGGGTTTGGGACAGGAGCTACAATGAGCAGTTCTTC.

This chain connects TRBV5-1 to TRBJ2-1; D remains unclear. From germline, CDR1 is SGHRS and CDR2 YFSETQ. The CDR3 runs to 16 residues. Trimming cost V 4 bases and J 0 bases, with 14 bases left between them. The DNA of the CDR3 is TGCGCCAGCAGCCCCCGAGGTGATAGCTCCTACAATGAGCAGTTCTTC. It specifies CASSPRGDSSYNEQFF.

This clonotype was detected a few times. The rearrangement links TRBV18 to TRBJ2-7, with a possible D match to TRBD1 (5 bases). This CDR3 comprises 14 residues. Germline V gene data show CDR1 as KGHSH and CDR2 as LQKENI. Deletions cut 6 bases from V and 0 bases from J, with 12 bases between. For the CDR3, the DNA is TGTGCCAGCTCCACAGGACGCGACTCCTACGAGCAGTACTTC. Translation gives CASSTGRDSYEQYF.

This chain connects TRBV18 to TRBJ2-5; no firm D call. V was shortened by 1 base and J by 2 bases, with 14 bases between the two germline ends. CDR3 length: 16 amino acids. Germline V gene lookup returns CDR1 KGHSH and CDR2 LQKENI. Here the CDR3 DNA reads TGTGCCAGCTCACCACTCAAAGTCCGCCAGCAAGAGACCCAGTACTTC. It codes for CASSPLKVRQQETQYF.

The chain employs TRBV6-5 and TRBJ1-1; no clear D gene. This CDR3 has 15 residues. Trimming took off 0 bases at V and 1 base at J, with 9 bases between the two ends. Germline CDR1 MNHEY, CDR2 SVGAGI. The CDR3 spells CASSYSPDWNTEAFF. CDR3 bases: TGTGCCAGCAGTTACTCGCCGGATTGGAACACTGAAGCTTTCTTT.